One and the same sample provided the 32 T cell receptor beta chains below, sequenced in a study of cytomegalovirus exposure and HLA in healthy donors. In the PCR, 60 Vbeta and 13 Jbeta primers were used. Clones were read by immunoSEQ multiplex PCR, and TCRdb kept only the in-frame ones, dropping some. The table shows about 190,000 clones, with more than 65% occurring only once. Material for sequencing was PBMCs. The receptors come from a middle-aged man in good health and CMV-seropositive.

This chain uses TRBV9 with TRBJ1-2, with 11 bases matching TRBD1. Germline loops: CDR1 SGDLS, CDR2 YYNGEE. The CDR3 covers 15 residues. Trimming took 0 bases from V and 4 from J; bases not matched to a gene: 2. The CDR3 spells CASSVGTGGPYGYTF. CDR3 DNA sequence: TGTGCCAGCAGCGTAGGGACAGGGGGCCCCTATGGCTACACCTTC.

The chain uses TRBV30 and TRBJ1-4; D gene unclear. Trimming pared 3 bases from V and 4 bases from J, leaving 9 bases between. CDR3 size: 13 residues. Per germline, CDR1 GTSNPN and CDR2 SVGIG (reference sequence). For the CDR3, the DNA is TGTGCCTGGAGGTCGGGAGGTAATGAAAAACTGTTTTTT. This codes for CAWRSGGNEKLFF.

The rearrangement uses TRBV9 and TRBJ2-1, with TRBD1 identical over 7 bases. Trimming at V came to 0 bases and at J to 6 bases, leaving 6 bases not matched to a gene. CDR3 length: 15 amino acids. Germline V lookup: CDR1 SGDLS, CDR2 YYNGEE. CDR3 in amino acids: CASSVGRGSFNEQFF. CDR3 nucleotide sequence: TGTGCCAGCAGCGTAGGCAGGGGGTCTTTCAATGAGCAGTTCTTC. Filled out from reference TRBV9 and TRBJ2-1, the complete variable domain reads DSGVTQTPKHLITATGQRVTLRCSPRSGDLSVYWYQQSLDQGLQFLIQYYNGEERAKGNILERFSAQQFPDLHSELNLSSLELGDSALYFCASSVGRGSFNEQFFGPGTRLTVL.

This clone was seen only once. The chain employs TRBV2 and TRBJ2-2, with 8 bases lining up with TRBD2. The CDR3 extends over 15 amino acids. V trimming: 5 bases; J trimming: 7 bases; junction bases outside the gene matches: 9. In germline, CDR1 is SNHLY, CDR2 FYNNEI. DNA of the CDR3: TGTGCCAGCAGTATCGGGGGGGCGTTGGGCGGGGAGCTGTTTTTT. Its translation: CASSIGGALGGELFF. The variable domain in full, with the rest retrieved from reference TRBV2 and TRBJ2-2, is EPEVTQTPSHQVTQMGQEVILRCVPISNHLYFYWYRQILGQKVEFLVSFYNNEISEKSEIFDDQFSVERPDGSNFTLKIRSTKLEDSAMYFCASSIGGALGGELFFGEGSRLTVL.

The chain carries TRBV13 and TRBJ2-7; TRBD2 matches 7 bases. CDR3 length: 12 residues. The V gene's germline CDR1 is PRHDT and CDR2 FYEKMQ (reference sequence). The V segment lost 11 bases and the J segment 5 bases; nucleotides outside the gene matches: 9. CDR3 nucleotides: TGTGCCGGTCCGGGGCGGGAGAACGAGCAGTACTTC. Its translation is CAGPGRENEQYF. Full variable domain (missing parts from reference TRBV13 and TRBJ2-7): AAGVIQSPRHLIKEKRETATLKCYPIPRHDTVYWYQQGPGQDPQFLISFYEKMQSDKGSIPDRFSAQQFSDYHSELNMSSLELGDSALYFCAGPGRENEQYFGPGTRLTVT.

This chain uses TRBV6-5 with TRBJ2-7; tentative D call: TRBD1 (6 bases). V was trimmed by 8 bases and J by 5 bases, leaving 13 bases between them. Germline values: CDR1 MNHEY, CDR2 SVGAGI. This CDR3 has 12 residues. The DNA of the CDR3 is TGTGCCAGCCAAACAGGGTATAACGAGCAGTACTTC. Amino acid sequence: CASQTGYNEQYF.

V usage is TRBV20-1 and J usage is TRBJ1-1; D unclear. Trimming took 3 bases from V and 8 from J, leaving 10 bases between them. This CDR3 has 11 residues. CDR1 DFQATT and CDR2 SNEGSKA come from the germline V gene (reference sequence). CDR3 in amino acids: CSARAVTEAFF. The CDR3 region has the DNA TGCAGTGCTAGGGCAGTTACCGAAGCTTTCTTT.

Here the CDR3 DNA reads TGTGCCAGCAGCTTCAGGACAGGGATTAAGTCGTACGAGCAGTACTTC. This sequence encodes CASSFRTGIKSYEQYF. The V and J genes are TRBV5-8 and TRBJ2-7; 8 nucleotides line up with TRBD1. Trimming cost V 2 bases and J 4 bases; bases outside gene matches: 11. Germline V gene sequence: CDR1 SGHTS, CDR2 YDEGEE. The CDR3 is 16 residues long.

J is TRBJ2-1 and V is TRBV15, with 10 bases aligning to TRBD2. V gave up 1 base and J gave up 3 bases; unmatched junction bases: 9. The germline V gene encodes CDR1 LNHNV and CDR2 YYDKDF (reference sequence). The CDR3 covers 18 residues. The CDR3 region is CATSRGSGLAEIYNEQFF. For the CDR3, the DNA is TGTGCCACCAGCAGAGGGAGCGGACTAGCGGAGATCTACAATGAGCAGTTCTTC.

CDR3 coding DNA: TGTGCCAGCAGCTTAGCAGGGGGCGCTGTCACTAATGAAAAACTGTTTTTT. It yields the protein CASSLAGGAVTNEKLFF. The chain is built from TRBV7-9 and TRBJ1-4, with 7 bases matching TRBD1. From germline, CDR1 is SEHNR and CDR2 FQNEAQ (reference sequence). With 0 bases clipped from V and 2 bases from J, the junction kept 6 bases outside the gene matches. The CDR3 is made up of 17 amino acids.

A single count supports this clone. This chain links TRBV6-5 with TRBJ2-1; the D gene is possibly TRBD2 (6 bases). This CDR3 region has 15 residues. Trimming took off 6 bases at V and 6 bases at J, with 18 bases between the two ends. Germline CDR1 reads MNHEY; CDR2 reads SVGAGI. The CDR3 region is CASRRLGSFRNEQFF. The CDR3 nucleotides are TGTGCCAGCAGACGACTAGGATCTTTCCGCAATGAGCAGTTCTTC.

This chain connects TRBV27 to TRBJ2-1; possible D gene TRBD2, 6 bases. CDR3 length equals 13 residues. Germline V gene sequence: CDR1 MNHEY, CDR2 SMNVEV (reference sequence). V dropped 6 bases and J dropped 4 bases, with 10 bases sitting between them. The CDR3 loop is CASRGSGYNEQFF. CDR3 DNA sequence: TGTGCCAGCAGAGGTAGCGGTTACAATGAGCAGTTCTTC.

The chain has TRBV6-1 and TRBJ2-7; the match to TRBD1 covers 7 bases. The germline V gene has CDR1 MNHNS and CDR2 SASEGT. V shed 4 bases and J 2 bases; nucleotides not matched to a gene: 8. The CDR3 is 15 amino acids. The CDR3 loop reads CASSATGETAYEQYF. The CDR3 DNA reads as TGTGCCAGCAGTGCAACAGGGGAAACGGCCTACGAGCAGTACTTC.

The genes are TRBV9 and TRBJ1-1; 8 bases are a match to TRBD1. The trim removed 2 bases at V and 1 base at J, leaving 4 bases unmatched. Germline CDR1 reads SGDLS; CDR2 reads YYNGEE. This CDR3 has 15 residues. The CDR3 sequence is CASSVWTGTNTEAFF. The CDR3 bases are TGTGCCAGCAGCGTTTGGACAGGGACGAACACTGAAGCTTTCTTT.

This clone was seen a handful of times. The chain's CDR3 is CASSVEGTGLGNTIYF. CDR3 DNA: TGTGCCAGCAGCGTAGAGGGGACAGGGCTGGGAAACACCATATATTTT. The chain joins TRBV9 to TRBJ1-3, with 9 nucleotides matching TRBD1. Trimming at V came to 0 bases and at J to 4 bases, leaving 5 bases not matched to a gene. The germline CDR1 and CDR2 sequences are SGDLS and YYNGEE. The CDR3 has 16 residues.

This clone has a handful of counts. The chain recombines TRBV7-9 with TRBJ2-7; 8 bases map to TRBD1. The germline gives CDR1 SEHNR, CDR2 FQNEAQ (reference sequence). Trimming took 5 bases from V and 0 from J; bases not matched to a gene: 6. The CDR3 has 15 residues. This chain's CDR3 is CASSPPGQVSYEQYF. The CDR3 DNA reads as TGTGCCAGCAGCCCTCCGGGACAGGTCTCCTACGAGCAGTACTTC.

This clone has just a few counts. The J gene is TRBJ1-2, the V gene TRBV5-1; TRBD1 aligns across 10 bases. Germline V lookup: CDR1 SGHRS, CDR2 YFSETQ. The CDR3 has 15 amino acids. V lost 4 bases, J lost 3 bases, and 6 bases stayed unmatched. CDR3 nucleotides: TGCGCCAGCAGCCTCGGACAGGGGGTTGACTATGGCTACACCTTC. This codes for CASSLGQGVDYGYTF.

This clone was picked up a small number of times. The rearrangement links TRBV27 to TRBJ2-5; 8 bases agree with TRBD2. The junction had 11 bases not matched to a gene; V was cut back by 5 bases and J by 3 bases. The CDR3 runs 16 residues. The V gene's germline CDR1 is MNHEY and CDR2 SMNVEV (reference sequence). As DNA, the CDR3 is TGTGCCAGCAGTACCCCAGCGGGGGTGATCAAAGAGACCCAGTACTTC. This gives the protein CASSTPAGVIKETQYF.

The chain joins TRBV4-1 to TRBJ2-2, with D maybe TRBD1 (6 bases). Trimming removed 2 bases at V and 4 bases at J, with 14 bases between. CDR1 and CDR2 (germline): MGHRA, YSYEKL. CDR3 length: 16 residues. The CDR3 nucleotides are TGCGCCAGCAGCCAATCCGGTGGGGGCGGCACCGGGGAGCTGTTTTTT. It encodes CASSQSGGGGTGELFF.

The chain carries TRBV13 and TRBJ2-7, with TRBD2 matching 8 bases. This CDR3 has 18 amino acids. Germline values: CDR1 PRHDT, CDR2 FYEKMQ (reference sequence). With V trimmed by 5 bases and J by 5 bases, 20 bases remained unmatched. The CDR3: CASSVRWATGTRRNEQYF. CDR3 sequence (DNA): TGTGCCAGCAGCGTAAGGTGGGCTACCGGGACTAGAAGAAACGAGCAGTACTTC.

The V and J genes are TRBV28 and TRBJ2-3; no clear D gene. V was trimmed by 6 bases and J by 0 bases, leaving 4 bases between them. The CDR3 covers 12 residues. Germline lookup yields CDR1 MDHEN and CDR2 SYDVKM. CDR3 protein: CASSRSTDTQYF. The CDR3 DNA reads TGTGCCAGCAGCAGAAGCACAGATACGCAGTATTTT.

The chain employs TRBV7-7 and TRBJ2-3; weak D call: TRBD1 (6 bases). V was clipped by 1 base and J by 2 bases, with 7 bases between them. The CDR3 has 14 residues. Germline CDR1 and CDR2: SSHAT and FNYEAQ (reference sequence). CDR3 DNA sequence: TGTGCCAGCAGCTTAGGGACAGCCACAGATACGCAGTATTTT. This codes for CASSLGTATDTQYF.

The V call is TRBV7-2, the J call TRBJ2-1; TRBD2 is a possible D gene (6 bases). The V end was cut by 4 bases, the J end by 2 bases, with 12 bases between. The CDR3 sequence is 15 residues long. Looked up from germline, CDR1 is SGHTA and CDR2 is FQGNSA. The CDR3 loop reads CASSSTGTAYNEQFF. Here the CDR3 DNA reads TGTGCCAGCAGCTCAACCGGGACTGCCTACAATGAGCAGTTCTTC.

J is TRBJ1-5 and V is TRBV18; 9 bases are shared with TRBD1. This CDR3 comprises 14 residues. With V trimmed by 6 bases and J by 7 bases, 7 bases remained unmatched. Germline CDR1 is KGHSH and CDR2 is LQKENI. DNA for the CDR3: TGTGCCAGCTCTATTACAGGGGGCAGGCAGCCCCAGCATTTT. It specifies CASSITGGRQPQHF.

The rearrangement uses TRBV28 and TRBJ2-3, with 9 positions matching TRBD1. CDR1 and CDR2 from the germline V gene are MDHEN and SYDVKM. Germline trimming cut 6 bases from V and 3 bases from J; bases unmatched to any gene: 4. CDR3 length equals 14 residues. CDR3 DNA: TGTGCCAGCAGATCGGGACAGGGAACAGATACGCAGTATTTT. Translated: CASRSGQGTDTQYF.

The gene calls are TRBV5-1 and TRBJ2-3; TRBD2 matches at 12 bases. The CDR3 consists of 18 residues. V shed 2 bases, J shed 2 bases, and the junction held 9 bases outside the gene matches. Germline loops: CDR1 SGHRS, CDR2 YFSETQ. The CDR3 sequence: CASSFATSGSRVTDTQYF. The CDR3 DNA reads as TGCGCCAGCAGCTTTGCGACTAGCGGGAGTCGGGTCACAGATACGCAGTATTTT.

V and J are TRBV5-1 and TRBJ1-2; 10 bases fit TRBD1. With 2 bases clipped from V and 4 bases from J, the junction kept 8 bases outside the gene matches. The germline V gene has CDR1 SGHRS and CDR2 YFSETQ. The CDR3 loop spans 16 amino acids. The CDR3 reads CASSLAPTGGFYGYTF. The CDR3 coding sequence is TGCGCCAGCAGCTTAGCCCCGACAGGGGGCTTCTATGGCTACACCTTC.

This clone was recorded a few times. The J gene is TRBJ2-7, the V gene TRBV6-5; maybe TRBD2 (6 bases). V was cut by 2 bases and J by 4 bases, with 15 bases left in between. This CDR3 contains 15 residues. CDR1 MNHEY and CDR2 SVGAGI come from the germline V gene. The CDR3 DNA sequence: TGTGCCAGCAGTTACGGGCGGGGCAACGTGTACGAGCAGTACTTC. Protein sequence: CASSYGRGNVYEQYF.

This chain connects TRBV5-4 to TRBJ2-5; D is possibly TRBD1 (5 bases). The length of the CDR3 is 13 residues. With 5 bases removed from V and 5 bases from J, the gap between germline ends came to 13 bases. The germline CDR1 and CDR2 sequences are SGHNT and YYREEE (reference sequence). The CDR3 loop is CASRLVGVETQYF. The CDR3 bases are TGTGCCAGCAGGCTGGTAGGGGTGGAGACCCAGTACTTC. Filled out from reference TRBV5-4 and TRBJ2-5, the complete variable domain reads ETGVTQSPTHLIKTRGQQVTLRCSSQSGHNTVSWYQQALGQGPQFIFQYYREEENGRGNFPPRFSGLQFPNYSSELNVNALELDDSALYLCASRLVGVETQYFGPGTRLLVL.

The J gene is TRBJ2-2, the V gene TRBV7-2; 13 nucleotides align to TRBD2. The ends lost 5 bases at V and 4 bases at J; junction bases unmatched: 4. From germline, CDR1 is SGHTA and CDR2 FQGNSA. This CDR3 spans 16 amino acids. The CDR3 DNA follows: TGTGCCAGCAGCCCACGGACTAGCGGGAGCACCGGGGAGCTGTTTTTT. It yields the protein CASSPRTSGSTGELFF.

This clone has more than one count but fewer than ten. CDR3 residues: CASSQLAGEYNEQFF. Here the CDR3 DNA reads TGTGCCAGCAGCCAACTAGCGGGGGAGTACAATGAGCAGTTCTTC. The V gene is TRBV7-7, the J gene TRBJ2-1; 11 nucleotides match TRBD2. The length of the CDR3 is 15 residues. From germline, CDR1 is SSHAT and CDR2 FNYEAQ (reference sequence). The J segment lost 4 bases and the V segment lost 5 bases, leaving 4 bases of the junction unmatched.

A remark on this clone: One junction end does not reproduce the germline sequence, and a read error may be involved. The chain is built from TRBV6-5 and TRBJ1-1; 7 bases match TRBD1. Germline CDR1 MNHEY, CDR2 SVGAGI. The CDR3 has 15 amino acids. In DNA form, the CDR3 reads TGTGCCAGCAGGAAAACCCGGGACAGTTCCACTGAAACTTTCTTT. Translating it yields CASRKTRDSSTETFF.